The present TCR beta chain was sequenced within a study of shared clonotypes between healthy human individuals. Source study methods: Filtering was not the same, since immunoSEQ gave junction-only sequences without quality scores. Method: immunoSEQ multiplex PCR; TCRdb's copy keeps in-frame clones and lacks some. V, J and clone size were drawn from that table, and D and trimming were deduced from the DNA. The sample lists around 430,000 clones; roughly 77% were seen once. This CDR3 has 15 amino acids. Germline V gene lookup returns CDR1 MNHEY and CDR2 SMNVEV (reference sequence). The trim removed 2 bases at V and 5 bases at J, leaving 7 bases unmatched.

Sequencing input: PBMCs. The sequence came from a woman in her thirties or forties in good health. Some clones in this sample may be carry-over from other donors' samples. This chain connects TRBV27 to TRBJ2-7; 9 bases match TRBD2. CDR3 residues: CASSLLGVAGDEQYF. DNA of the CDR3: TGTGCCAGCAGTTTACTTGGGGTAGCGGGAGACGAGCAGTACTTC.